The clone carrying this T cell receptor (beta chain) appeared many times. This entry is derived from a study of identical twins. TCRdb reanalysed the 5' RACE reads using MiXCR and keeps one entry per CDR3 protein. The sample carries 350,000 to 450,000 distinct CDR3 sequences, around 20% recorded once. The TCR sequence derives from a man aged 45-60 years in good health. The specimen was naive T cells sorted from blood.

In DNA, the CDR3 is TGCGCCAGCAGCTTGCCGAAGTTCCAGTTGAGTGAGACCCAGTACTTC. This gives the protein CASSLPKFQLSETQYF. The chain carries TRBV5-1 and TRBJ2-5; D is unclear. CDR3 length equals 16 residues. V shed 1 base and J shed 5 bases, with 18 bases lying between them. Germline V lookup: CDR1 SGHRS, CDR2 YFSETQ.